Presented here are 31 T cell receptor beta chains from one specimen sequenced in a study of CD8 T cells in ankylosing spondylitis (TCRdb year 2017). These receptors are not linked to any known antigen. Receptors were amplified or captured by 5' RACE. This sample was sequenced with an Illumina HiSeq 2500. Through fastp at Q25 and MiXCR, TCRdb rebuilt clones from the public reads, retaining in-frame beta chains. Every entry covers one CDR3 protein and lists the most common genes and DNA from its rows. The sample data list about 500,000 distinct CDR3 sequences, and less than 6% of these were observed just once. Under 4.5% of the sample comes from the top ten. Overall results and qualifications from the work: Blood from ankylosing spondylitis patients appeared to be characterized by a TCR beta motif composed of 7 to 9 highly homologous amino acid variants.

The material sequenced was blood, either unsorted or a sorted T cell fraction (not recorded which). The receptors originated from a male donor with ankylosing spondylitis.

This clonotype was picked up many times. The rearrangement links TRBV20-1 to TRBJ2-1, with 9 nucleotides matching TRBD2. V lost 1 base, J lost 4 bases, and 2 bases stayed unmatched. The CDR3 loop spans 14 amino acids. Germline values: CDR1 DFQATT, CDR2 SNEGSKA (reference sequence). The CDR3: CSARGGGAYNEQFF. The CDR3 nucleotides are TGCAGTGCTAGAGGCGGGGGGGCTTACAATGAGCAGTTCTTC.

In this sample, this clonotype turned up many times. V gene TRBV6-2 or TRBV6-3 combines with J gene TRBJ1-1, with unresolved D. The CDR3 has 14 amino acids. The germline CDR1 and CDR2 sequences are MNHEY and SVGEGT. V dropped 3 bases and J dropped 3 bases, with 11 bases sitting between them. The CDR3 sequence is CASSYLRFDTEAFF. The CDR3 bases are TGTGCCAGCAGTTATCTACGGTTTGACACTGAAGCTTTCTTT.

This clonotype came up many times. The CDR3 reads CSASRLAGAGEQYF. CDR3 nucleotides: TGCAGTGCTAGCCGACTAGCGGGAGCAGGGGAGCAGTACTTC. J is TRBJ2-7 and V is TRBV20-1; 12 bases line up with TRBD2. Trimming at V came to 3 bases and at J to 7 bases, leaving 7 bases not matched to a gene. The germline CDR1 and CDR2 sequences are DFQATT and SNEGSKA (reference sequence). The CDR3 contains 14 residues.

V usage is TRBV5-6 and J usage is TRBJ2-7; D possibly corresponds to TRBD2 (6 bases). V lost 2 bases and J 4 bases, leaving 13 bases between the germline ends. CDR1 is SGHDT and CDR2 is YYEEEE in the germline V gene. The CDR3 covers 14 residues. CDR3 protein: CASSFRDSPYEQYF. The CDR3 DNA sequence: TGTGCCAGCAGCTTTCGGGACTCACCTTACGAGCAGTACTTC.

Ten or more counts support this clonotype. This chain connects TRBV18 to TRBJ2-3; tentative D call: TRBD2 (5 bases). The CDR3 contains 14 residues. Germline assignment: CDR1 KGHSH and CDR2 LQKENI. V was clipped by 5 bases and J by 6 bases, with 15 bases between them. The CDR3 is CASSRSPRGDTQYF. CDR3 bases: TGTGCCAGCTCAAGGTCTCCTCGCGGGGATACGCAGTATTTT.

This clonotype was recorded a few times. The gene calls are TRBV28 and TRBJ2-1, with TRBD2 identical over 8 bases. The CDR3 is 18 residues long. V shed 2 bases and J 2 bases; nucleotides not matched to a gene: 11. Germline CDR1 is MDHEN and CDR2 is SYDVKM. The CDR3 DNA sequence: TGTGCCAGCAGTTTAATGGCCGGCAGCGGGGGCCCCTACAATGAGCAGTTCTTC. This gives the protein CASSLMAGSGGPYNEQFF.

At least ten counts were recorded for this clonotype. The chain links TRBV6-2 or TRBV6-3 to TRBJ2-1; TRBD1 might be the D (6 bases). CDR1 MNHEY and CDR2 SVGEGT come from the germline V gene. The V end lost 6 bases, the J end lost 8 bases, and 14 bases lay between the germline ends. The length of the CDR3 is 13 residues. Here the CDR3 reads CASSPQGFDEQFF. The CDR3, as DNA: TGTGCCAGCAGCCCACAGGGTTTTGATGAGCAGTTCTTC.

This clonotype was observed at least ten times. The V call is TRBV6-2 or TRBV6-3, the J call TRBJ2-6; tentatively, D is TRBD1 (6 bases). V dropped 6 bases and J dropped 1 base, with 10 bases sitting between them. This CDR3 has 15 residues. The germline CDR1 and CDR2 sequences are MNHEY and SVGEGT. CDR3 amino acids: CASRSTGSGANVLTF. CDR3 sequence (DNA): TGTGCCAGCAGATCAACAGGGTCTGGGGCCAACGTCCTGACTTTC.

Concerning this clonotype itself: The DNA is omitted, as the CDR3 cannot be located on it reliably, and the CDR3 follows TCRdb's listing. The V gene is TRBV7-4, the J gene TRBJ2-2; TRBD1 is the table's D call and was not checked against the DNA. The CDR3 length equals 14 residues, ends included. CDR1 and CDR2 (germline): SGHVT, SQSDAQ. CDR3 sequence: CASSLGVSPGSCFF.

This clonotype has a count of ten or more. CDR3 sequence reads: CSARSRGPGEPQHF. DNA for the CDR3: TGCAGTGCTAGATCAAGAGGGCCCGGGGAGCCCCAGCATTTT. The V gene is TRBV20-1, the J gene TRBJ1-5; D remains ambiguous. The CDR3 is made up of 14 amino acids. V was cut by 2 bases and J by 8 bases, with 16 bases left in between. Per germline, CDR1 DFQATT and CDR2 SNEGSKA (reference sequence).

The rearrangement uses TRBV6-1 and TRBJ2-7; D is possibly TRBD2 (6 bases). V dropped 4 bases and J dropped 4 bases, with 29 bases sitting between them. This CDR3 spans 19 amino acids. Germline loops: CDR1 MNHNS, CDR2 SASEGT. DNA of the CDR3: TGTGCCAGCAGTGCGCCGCTGGGTTCCGGGGGTCCTTTAATGTACGAGCAGTACTTC. Protein sequence: CASSAPLGSGGPLMYEQYF.

This clonotype was observed many times. This sequence joins TRBV7-3 and TRBJ1-1, with D possibly being TRBD1 (5 bases). The CDR3 is 13 amino acids. Trimming pared 5 bases from V and 3 bases from J, leaving 10 bases between. Germline V lookup: CDR1 SGHTA, CDR2 FQGTGA. CDR3 amino acids: CASSRQIDTEAFF. The CDR3, as DNA: TGTGCCAGCAGCCGACAGATAGACACTGAAGCTTTCTTT.

This clonotype occurred many times. CDR3 bases: TGCAGTGCAAAGGAATTCGGACAGTGGGCCTACGAGCAGTACTTC. Translation: CSAKEFGQWAYEQYF. This chain links TRBV20-1 with TRBJ2-7; D might be TRBD1 (6 bases). This CDR3 has 15 amino acids. The V and J ends lost 6 bases and 2 bases respectively, with 20 bases between them. Germline CDR1 and CDR2: DFQATT and SNEGSKA (reference sequence).

This clonotype was counted ten times or more. V gene TRBV6-7 combines with J gene TRBJ1-5; maybe TRBD1 (5 bases). TRBV6-7 is an ORF, and what it does is uncertain. With 6 bases removed from V and 5 bases from J, the gap between germline ends came to 14 bases. CDR3 length: 14 residues. The CDR3 protein is CASRKGPWDQPQHF. The DNA of the CDR3 is TGTGCCAGCAGAAAGGGGCCCTGGGATCAGCCCCAGCATTTT.

This clonotype was observed many times. The CDR3, as DNA: TGTGCCAGCAGTCGATTCCCCGGGACAGGGAATTCACCCCTCCACTTT. Protein sequence: CASSRFPGTGNSPLHF. The chain carries TRBV27 and TRBJ1-6; 9 bases fit TRBD1. CDR1 is MNHEY, CDR2 SMNVEV, per germline (reference sequence). This CDR3 contains 16 residues. Unmatched junction bases numbered 9, after V lost 5 bases and J lost 7 bases.

There are many counts of this clonotype. The J gene is TRBJ2-3, the V gene TRBV20-1; D might be TRBD2 (5 bases). The CDR3 length is 12 residues. Trimming left V 3 bases short and J 5 bases short, with 9 bases between. The germline gives CDR1 DFQATT, CDR2 SNEGSKA (reference sequence). The CDR3 sequence: CSARARGDTQYF. For the CDR3, the DNA is TGCAGTGCTAGGGCCCGGGGAGATACGCAGTATTTT.

This clonotype has a count of ten or more. The chain couples TRBV29-1 to TRBJ2-4, with D possibly matching TRBD2 (5 bases). The CDR3 runs 12 residues. Germline V gives CDR1 SQVTM, CDR2 ANQGSEA. V lost 0 bases, J lost 15 bases, and 15 bases lay in between. The CDR3 region is CSVEDPRGGRYF. CDR3 DNA sequence: TGCAGCGTTGAAGATCCGCGCGGAGGAAGGTACTTC. Variable domain in full (rest from reference TRBV29-1 and TRBJ2-4): SAVISQKPSRDICQRGTSLTIQCQVDSQVTMMFWYRQQPGQSLTLIATANQGSEATYESGFVIDKFPISRPNLTFSTLTVSNMSPEDSSIYLCSVEDPRGGRYFGAGTRLSVL.

The V gene is TRBV11-2, the J gene TRBJ2-1; either TRBD1 or TRBD2 may supply D (5 bases each). The germline gives CDR1 SGHAT, CDR2 FQNNGV. Trimming removed 11 bases from V and 1 base from J, with 21 bases in between. The CDR3 consists of 16 residues. In nucleotides, the CDR3 is TGTGCCTCCAACCCCACAGGTTCGGGGTCCTACAATGAGCAGTTCTTC. Amino acid sequence: CASNPTGSGSYNEQFF.

The chain uses TRBV5-5 and TRBJ1-2; D gene uncertain. There are 13 residues in the CDR3. CDR1 and CDR2 (germline): SGHKS, YYEKEE (reference sequence). V was clipped by 9 bases and J by 7 bases, with 19 bases between them. The CDR3, as DNA: TGTGCCATCGACCGAGGGCTCCTCACTGGCTACACCTTC. Protein product: CAIDRGLLTGYTF.

In this sample, this clonotype turned up many times. The V and J genes are TRBV28 and TRBJ2-5, with TRBD2 matching over 7 bases. This CDR3 comprises 13 residues. V lost 6 bases and J lost 2; bases outside the gene matches: 3. Germline-derived CDR1 and CDR2 are MDHEN and SYDVKM. CDR3 loop: CASRNGGQETQYF. DNA for the CDR3: TGTGCCAGCAGAAACGGGGGGCAAGAGACCCAGTACTTC.

This clonotype was seen ten or more times. The chain recombines TRBV29-1 with TRBJ2-1, with 11 bases that match TRBD2. This CDR3 spans 13 amino acids. CDR1 and CDR2 (germline): SQVTM, ANQGSEA. V lost 4 bases, J lost 6 bases, and 2 bases stayed unmatched. CDR3 nucleotide sequence: TGCAGCGTTGGGGGACTAGCGGCCAATGAGCAGTTCTTC. Its protein product is CSVGGLAANEQFF.

This clonotype was seen a few times. This chain uses TRBV4-3 with TRBJ2-7; D is ambiguous. The CDR3 length is 14 residues. The germline V gene has CDR1 LGHNA and CDR2 YSLEER. Trimming stripped 4 bases from V and 2 bases from J, with 12 bases between. CDR3 sequence: CASSPTADPYEQYF. DNA of the CDR3: TGCGCCAGCAGCCCGACGGCGGATCCCTACGAGCAGTACTTC.

This clonotype was recorded at least ten times. This chain joins TRBV5-1 and TRBJ1-2; D is undetermined. CDR3 length: 14 residues. The V gene lost 0 bases and the J gene lost 2 bases, with 8 bases spanning the gap. CDR1 and CDR2 from the germline V gene are SGHRS and YFSETQ. The CDR3 here is CASSLVDGNYGYTF. As DNA, the CDR3 is TGCGCCAGCAGCTTGGTGGACGGAAACTATGGCTACACCTTC.

Ten or more counts support this clonotype. The chain recombines TRBV20-1 with TRBJ2-1, with 9 positions matching TRBD2. Germline CDR1 and CDR2: DFQATT and SNEGSKA (reference sequence). The CDR3 contains 15 residues. V trimming: 8 bases; J trimming: 6 bases; junction bases outside the gene matches: 14. DNA for the CDR3: TGCAGTCCGACTTCGAGCGGGAGGTTTACCAATGAGCAGTTCTTC. Amino acid sequence: CSPTSSGRFTNEQFF.

Note on this clonotype: A read error may explain this, as a much larger clone is one base away. This sequence joins TRBV29-1 and TRBJ2-7; D possibly corresponds to TRBD2 (6 bases). V lost 6 bases to trimming and J lost 4 bases, with 19 bases between them. The germline CDR1 and CDR2 sequences are SQVTM and ANQGSEA. The CDR3 runs to 14 residues. In DNA, the CDR3 is TGCAGCGTCGGGAGCAGTTTCTCCCCTTACGAGCAGTACTTC. It specifies CSVGSSFSPYEQYF.

This clonotype has more than one count but fewer than ten. The chain is built from TRBV4-1 and TRBJ2-7, with 7 bases fitting TRBD1. CDR3 size: 16 residues. V was clipped by 6 bases and J by 3 bases; unmatched bases: 14. Germline V gene data show CDR1 as MGHRA and CDR2 as YSYEKL. The CDR3 is CASSPPSGTVNYEQYF. DNA of the CDR3: TGCGCCAGCAGTCCACCCTCCGGGACAGTTAACTACGAGCAGTACTTC.

The V call is TRBV28, the J call TRBJ2-2; 8 bases match TRBD2. This CDR3 region has 15 residues. Germline assignment: CDR1 MDHEN and CDR2 SYDVKM. J lost 3 bases, V lost 5 bases, and 5 bases had no gene match. CDR3 in amino acids: CASSRTSGYTGELFF. The CDR3 DNA sequence: TGTGCCAGCAGTCGCACTAGCGGTTACACCGGGGAGCTGTTTTTT.

This clonotype was seen repeatedly, ten times or more. The V and J genes are TRBV12-3 or TRBV12-4 and TRBJ1-4; TRBD1 might be the D (6 bases). Trimming left V 4 bases short and J 8 bases short, with 20 bases between. The CDR3 contains 16 residues. The CDR3 loop reads CASSYRRGAKEEKLFF. The CDR3, as DNA: TGTGCCAGCAGTTACCGAAGGGGGGCGAAAGAGGAAAAACTGTTTTTT.

This clonotype was counted many times. The rearrangement joins TRBV7-2 to TRBJ2-3; D uncertain. Germline CDR1 and CDR2: SGHTA and FQGNSA. The length of the CDR3 is 14 residues. Deletions cut 5 bases from V and 2 bases from J, with 11 bases between. In nucleotides, the CDR3 is TGTGCCAGCAGCCAAAGTTGGACCACAGATACGCAGTATTTT. Amino acid sequence: CASSQSWTTDTQYF. Together with reference TRBV7-2 and TRBJ2-3, the CDR3 gives the full variable domain: GAGVSQSPSNKVTEKGKDVELRCDPISGHTALYWYRQSLGQGLEFLIYFQGNSAPDKSGLPSDRFSAERTGGSVSTLTIQRTQQEDSAVYLCASSQSWTTDTQYFGPGTRLTVL.

This clonotype was seen many times. This rearrangement joins TRBV6-1 to TRBJ2-7; D remains unclear. Germline V lookup: CDR1 MNHNS, CDR2 SASEGT. There are 16 residues in the CDR3. V lost 5 bases and J 3 bases, leaving 20 bases between the germline ends. The CDR3 here is CASSPPGVLRDYEQYF. The CDR3 region has the DNA TGTGCCAGCAGTCCCCCGGGCGTCCTCCGAGACTACGAGCAGTACTTC.

This clonotype was picked up many times. V is TRBV12-3 or TRBV12-4 and J is TRBJ1-5; D unresolved. V was trimmed by 0 bases and J by 6 bases, leaving 6 bases between them. CDR3 length equals 13 residues. CDR3 nucleotides: TGTGCCAGCAGTTTAGCGCTGTCTCAGCCCCAGCATTTT. Translated, it gives CASSLALSQPQHF.